Listed below are T cell receptor beta chains from one sample, sequenced in a study of T cells in Graves' hyperthyroidism and ophthalmopathy. From the multiplex PCR reads, TCRdb called clonotypes with MiXCR, one entry per CDR3 protein. The sample includes under 650,000 distinct CDR3 sequences, roughly 15% of them seen just once. Input material: blood. Every receptor here comes from a woman in her thirties with Graves' hyperthyroidism. The CDR3 runs from the conserved cysteine through the conserved F or W. A D gene is named only where the DNA matches it firmly. Rows give clone size only sometimes, using once, few, many, or a class for an expanded clone.

j_call v_call d_call clone_size cdr3_nt cdr3_aa
TRBJ2-1 TRBV27 - many TGTGCCAGCAGTTTAAAGCGGGTCGCTGAGCAGTTCTTC CASSLKRVAEQFF
TRBJ2-1 TRBV6-6 - many TGTGCCAGCAGTTACTGGGGGACCAAAGGAAACAATGAGCAGTTCTTC CASSYWGTKGNNEQFF
TRBJ1-1 TRBV10-3 - few TGTGCCATCAGTGAGTCCCGTTGGGCTGAAGCTTTCTTT CAISESRWAEAFF
TRBJ1-3 TRBV20-1 - - TGCAGTGCTAGACACTCCGGGACATCTGGAAACACCATATATTTT CSARHSGTSGNTIYF
TRBJ2-7 TRBV2 TRBD2 many TGTGCCAGCCGTTCACGGGGGGTAGGGGACGAGCAGTACTTC CASRSRGVGDEQYF
TRBJ2-3 TRBV27 TRBD2 many TGTGCCGCCTGGTCTAGCGGAAGGACAGATACGCAGTATTTT CAAWSSGRTDTQYF
TRBJ2-1 TRBV30 - many TGTGCCTGGGGGCAGCGTTCCTACAATGAGCAGTTCTTC CAWGQRSYNEQFF
TRBJ2-1 TRBV19 - - TGTGCCAGTACCTCCTATACAGGGTCCTTGGGCTCCTACAATGAGCAGTTCTTC CASTSYTGSLGSYNEQFF
TRBJ1-5 TRBV7-3 - many TGTGCCAGCAGCTTATTCGAAGAACCGGACCATAATCAGCCCCAGCATTTT CASSLFEEPDHNQPQHF
TRBJ2-2 TRBV28 - few TGTGCCAGCAGGGGGGGACAGACCACCGGGGAGCTGTTTTTT CASRGGQTTGELFF
TRBJ2-5 TRBV2 - many TGTGCCAGCAGTGCTTTTGTTACGTTGACCCAGTACTTC CASSAFVTLTQYF